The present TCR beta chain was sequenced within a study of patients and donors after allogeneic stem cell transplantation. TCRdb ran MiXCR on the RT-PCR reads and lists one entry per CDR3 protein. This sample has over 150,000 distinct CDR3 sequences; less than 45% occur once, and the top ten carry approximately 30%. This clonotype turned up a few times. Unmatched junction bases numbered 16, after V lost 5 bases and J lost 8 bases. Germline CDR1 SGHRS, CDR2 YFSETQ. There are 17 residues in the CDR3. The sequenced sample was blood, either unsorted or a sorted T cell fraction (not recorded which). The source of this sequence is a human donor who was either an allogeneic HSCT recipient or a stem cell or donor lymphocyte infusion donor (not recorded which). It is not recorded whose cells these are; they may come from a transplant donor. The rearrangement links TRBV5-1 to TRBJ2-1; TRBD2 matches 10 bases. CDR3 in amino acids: CASSYPQREGGSHEQFF. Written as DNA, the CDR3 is TGCGCCAGCAGTTACCCTCAGCGGGAGGGGGGGTCACATGAGCAGTTCTTC.